Listed below are T cell receptor beta chains from one sample, sequenced in a study of T cells expressing NK-cell markers. TCRdb re-called the 5' RACE reads; one entry per CDR3 protein, DNA not given. The table counts about 550,000 distinct CDR3 sequences; roughly 3.6% lies in the top ten. The specimen was blood T cells: a sorted CD56 or NKG2C T cell subset, CD4+ or CD8+ T cells, or bulk PBMC T cells (not recorded which). These receptors all stem from a man younger than 35 in good health. The CDR3 runs from the conserved cysteine through the conserved F or W.

v_gene,j_gene,len,CDR3aa
TRBV24-1,TRBJ2-1,14,CATSDFSGRVEQFF
TRBV5-1,TRBJ1-5,14,CASSLAGSNQPQHF
TRBV27,TRBJ2-2,15,CASSELAGGPGELFF
TRBV19,TRBJ1-5,15,CASSIGTGEYQPQHF
TRBV12-3/TRBV12-4,TRBJ2-5,18,CASSTILTRDGTQETQYF
TRBV12-3/TRBV12-4,TRBJ1-5,15,CASILGGVGNQPQHF
TRBV7-6,TRBJ2-3,15,CASSLALGYTDTQYF
TRBV29-1,TRBJ2-5,12,CSIRENQETQYF
TRBV12-3/TRBV12-4,TRBJ2-7,14,CASSLLAGSGEQYF
TRBV24-1,TRBJ2-1,16,CATRAPGSGSQNEQFF
TRBV24-1,TRBJ2-1,15,CATSELAGVGGEQFF
TRBV7-6,TRBJ2-1,17,CASSLVPIAGGPNEQFF
TRBV6-4,TRBJ2-7,12,CASIQTTHFPYF
TRBV5-1,TRBJ2-1,13,CASSSPNYNEQFF
TRBV5-4,TRBJ2-2,16,CASSLKSKGNTGELFF
TRBV29-1,TRBJ2-7,16,CSVNRGTGADSYEQYF
TRBV6-2/TRBV6-3,TRBJ1-1,14,CASSFRRGNTEAFF
TRBV7-8,TRBJ2-5,17,CASSLVVGASTGETQYF
TRBV25-1,TRBJ2-2,11,CASTFGGELFF
TRBV9,TRBJ2-3,18,CASSPQGIEVGTTDTQYF
TRBV4-3,TRBJ1-6,16,CASSQDNVRTNSPLHF
TRBV15,TRBJ2-3,14,CATSRDLLADTQYF
TRBV20-1,TRBJ2-1,15,CSARELAIFYNEQFF
TRBV20-1,TRBJ1-5,14,CSATRQGDGQPQHF
TRBV9,TRBJ2-1,14,CASSVVASGNEQFF
TRBV5-5,TRBJ1-5,15,CASSLVAGTGEAQHF
TRBV24-1,TRBJ2-3,13,CATEAEETDTQYF
TRBV7-2,TRBJ2-5,15,CASSSDRGREETQYF